This T cell receptor beta chain was found in a study of blood T cell repertoires in COVID-19. About the study: The United States, Italy and Spain were the sources of the acute and convalescent COVID-19 samples.

Before being deemed recovered, Cohort 3 donors had two negative PCRs, clearance, or symptom resolution. Study processing details: Quantification of nucleated cells was approximated via reference gene primer amplification. Some clones are missing from TCRdb's copy, which holds only in-frame ones; the method was immunoSEQ multiplex PCR. V and J calls and clone size follow that table, whereas D and trimming were derived from the DNA. The table has 250,000 to 300,000 clones, 65% to 90% seen once. CDR1 is ENHRY and CDR2 is SYGVKD in the germline V gene. This CDR3 is 18 amino acids long. With V trimmed by 0 bases and J by 0 bases, 8 bases remained unmatched.

This sequence joins TRBV10-3 and TRBJ2-4; 7 nucleotides match TRBD2. Sequencing was carried out using PBMCs or T cells enriched from blood (not recorded which). This clonotype was obtained from a man aged 18-30 years who had recovered from COVID-19. The DNA for the CDR3 is TGTGCCATCAGTGAGTCTGCCGCGGGAGACCTAGCCAAAAACATTCAGTACTTC. This codes for CAISESAAGDLAKNIQYF.